The 13 T cell receptor beta chains presented below share a single source sample, sequenced in a study of blood T cell repertoires in COVID-19. Assay used: immunoSEQ multiplex PCR; TCRdb lists only in-frame clones, some missing. The table lists 140,000 or so clones, roughly 82% of them singletons, with 10% in the top ten. The sample consisted of peripheral blood. The origin of the receptors is a man aged 60 to 69 with active or convalescent COVID-19.

This clone was seen once. The chain combines TRBV13 with TRBJ2-1; 9 positions agree with TRBD2. Unmatched junction bases numbered 2, after V lost 2 bases and J lost 0 bases. The CDR3 length is 16 residues. CDR1 and CDR2 from the germline V gene are PRHDT and FYEKMQ (reference sequence). The CDR3 DNA follows: TGTGCCAGCAGCTTAACAGCGGGGGGCTCCTACAATGAGCAGTTCTTC. Protein product: CASSLTAGGSYNEQFF.

This clone was picked up a small number of times. The V gene is TRBV4-1, the J gene TRBJ2-1, with 7 bases that match TRBD2. After removal of 0 bases from V and 6 bases from J, the junction contained 23 bases not matched to a gene. CDR3 length equals 21 residues. In germline, CDR1 is MGHRA, CDR2 YSYEKL. The CDR3, as DNA: TGCGCCAGCAGCCAAGAAGGAGGTGACAAGGGGCCCGGGGGGATAGGCAATGAGCAGTTCTTC. This sequence encodes CASSQEGGDKGPGGIGNEQFF.

This chain links TRBV6-5 with TRBJ1-4, with D tentatively TRBD1 (6 bases). Germline V gene lookup returns CDR1 MNHEY and CDR2 SVGAGI. V shed 5 bases and J shed 7 bases, with 11 bases lying between them. The CDR3 sequence is 13 residues long. This CDR3 is CASSNRDGEKLFF. Here the CDR3 DNA reads TGTGCCAGCAGTAACAGGGACGGTGAAAAACTGTTTTTT.

The sample holds a few counts of this clone. Other DNA sequences in the same sample also yield this CDR3. The V call is TRBV7-9, the J call TRBJ2-7; 7 positions agree with TRBD2. Germline-derived CDR1 and CDR2 are SEHNR and FQNEAQ (reference sequence). The junction had 2 bases not matched to a gene; V was cut back by 3 bases and J by 0 bases. The CDR3 contains 14 residues. The CDR3 is CASSFGGSSYEQYV. For the CDR3, the DNA is TGTGCCAGCAGCTTTGGCGGGAGCTCCTACGAGCAGTACGTC.

This chain links TRBV21-1 with TRBJ1-4. TRBV21-1 is a documented pseudogene. The CDR3 sequence is 14 residues long. CDR3 DNA sequence: TGTGCCAGCAAGTCGGGTGCACCTAATGAAAAACTGTTTTTT. Protein: CASKSGAPNEKLFF.

The chain links TRBV11-2 to TRBJ1-1; the D is unclear. CDR1 is SGHAT and CDR2 is FQNNGV in the germline V gene. The ends were cut back, 3 bases at V and 4 bases at J, with 9 bases in the middle. The CDR3 extends over 13 amino acids. The CDR3 protein is CASSFQVFTEAFF. CDR3 DNA sequence: TGTGCCAGCAGCTTCCAGGTTTTCACTGAAGCTTTCTTT.

The CDR3 DNA reads TGTGCCAGCAGGGACAGGGGATATACCGGGGAGCTGTTTTTT. It codes for CASRDRGYTGELFF. V gene TRBV2 combines with J gene TRBJ2-2, with 9 bases matching TRBD1. Per the germline V gene, CDR1 is SNHLY and CDR2 is FYNNEI. The CDR3 is 14 amino acids. V trimming: 6 bases; J trimming: 5 bases; junction bases outside the gene matches: 4.

V usage is TRBV6-5 and J usage is TRBJ2-2; 7 nucleotides align to TRBD2. The CDR3 is made up of 15 amino acids. The V segment lost 5 bases and the J segment 2 bases; nucleotides outside the gene matches: 5. From germline, CDR1 is MNHEY and CDR2 SVGAGI. The CDR3 sequence is CASSKSGANTGELFF. Written as DNA, the CDR3 is TGTGCCAGCAGTAAAAGCGGGGCCAACACCGGGGAGCTGTTTTTT.

Details on this clone: An end of the junction does not agree with germline; a read error may underlie this. The rearrangement links TRBV5-6 to TRBJ1-2; TRBD1 aligns across 9 bases. The CDR3 consists of 13 residues. Germline CDR1 SGHDT, CDR2 YYEEEE. Here the CDR3 reads CASSLRTGELSKF. CDR3 DNA sequence: TGTGCCAGCAGCCTCAGGACAGGGGAGTTGTCTAAGTTC.

The genes are TRBV5-6 and TRBJ1-2; TRBD1 matches at 8 bases. Germline CDR1 is SGHDT and CDR2 is YYEEEE. With 4 bases clipped from V and 1 base from J, the junction kept 3 bases outside the gene matches. The CDR3 extends over 14 amino acids. The CDR3 DNA follows: TGTGCCAGCAGCGGGACAGGCCTTAACTATGGCTACACCTTC. Protein sequence: CASSGTGLNYGYTF.

The DNA for the CDR3 is TGCAGCGTTGAAAGCGGCAGCGGGGGCCTCTACTATGGCTACACCTTC. Its translation is CSVESGSGGLYYGYTF. The chain joins TRBV29-1 to TRBJ1-2; maybe TRBD1 (6 bases). CDR1 is SQVTM, CDR2 ANQGSEA, per germline. The length of the CDR3 is 16 residues. V lost 2 bases to trimming and J lost 3 bases, with 19 bases between them.

This clone was counted a few times. The chain carries TRBV27 and TRBJ2-5, with 10 bases that match TRBD2. Germline CDR1 is MNHEY and CDR2 is SMNVEV (reference sequence). Trimming at V came to 5 bases and at J to 4 bases, leaving 13 bases not matched to a gene. The CDR3 spans 17 residues. The CDR3, as DNA: TGTGCCAGCAGTCCCCCCCCCAGCGGGAGGGCCGCAGAGACCCAGTACTTC. It yields the protein CASSPPPSGRAAETQYF.

The chain employs TRBV19 and TRBJ1-5, with 9 bases matching TRBD1. V dropped 7 bases and J dropped 2; count of bases not matched to a gene: 15. Germline CDR1 is LNHDA and CDR2 is SQIVND (reference sequence). The CDR3 runs to 18 residues. CDR3 loop: CASTNGGQGLYGNQPQHF. The CDR3 DNA reads TGTGCCAGTACGAATGGGGGACAGGGTCTATATGGCAATCAGCCCCAGCATTTT.